Listed below are T cell receptor beta chains from one sample, sequenced in a study of blood T cell repertoires in COVID-19. This table comes from immunoSEQ multiplex PCR, and its TCRdb copy is limited to in-frame clones, with some not included. The sample shows about 70,000 clones, around 83% of them seen only once. Sequencing input: peripheral blood. The receptor set was obtained from a man under 40 with COVID-19, enrolled during active disease. CDR3s include the opening cysteine and the closing phenylalanine or tryptophan. A D gene is named only where the DNA matches it firmly. Size values are once, few and many counts, or a class for expanded clones, and some rows have none.

clone_size	d_call	v_call	j_call	cdr3_nt	cdr3_aa
.	.	TRBV5-1	TRBJ1-1	TGCGCCAGCAGCCTGAGCGGCGGGAACACTGAAGCTTTCTTT	CASSLSGGNTEAFF
.	TRBD2	TRBV3-1/TRBV3-2	TRBJ2-3	TGTGCCAGCAGACCTAGACTAGCGGGAGGGTATACGCAGTATTTT	CASRPRLAGGYTQYF
.	.	TRBV4-2	TRBJ2-2	TGTGCCAGCAGCCAACGGACTTTGAACACCGGGGAGCTGTTTTTT	CASSQRTLNTGELFF
.	.	TRBV2	TRBJ1-1	TGTGCCAGCAGCGTAACAGGACAAATCCCGCTGAACACTGAAGCTTTCTTT	CASSVTGQIPLNTEAFF
.	TRBD2	TRBV18	TRBJ2-3	TGTGCCAGCTCACCCCCGGGACTAGCGGGAGCAGATACGCAGTATTTT	CASSPPGLAGADTQYF
.	.	TRBV7-6	TRBJ2-2	TGTGCCAGCAGCCCCCGAGAGGGGCGGGATGGGGAGCTGTTTTTT	CASSPREGRDGELFF
few	TRBD2	TRBV7-6	TRBJ2-2	TGTGCCAGCAGCTTAGAGAGCACTAGCGGGTATACCGGGGAGCTGTTTTTT	CASSLESTSGYTGELFF
.	TRBD2	TRBV2	TRBJ2-3	TGTGCCAGCAGACGCCTAGCGGGGTTCACAGATACGCAGTATTTT	CASRRLAGFTDTQYF
.	TRBD1	TRBV25-1	TRBJ1-4	TGTGCCAGCAGTGACCAGGGGGCCAGGGGTGAAAAACTGTTTTTT	CASSDQGARGEKLFF
.	.	TRBV5-1	TRBJ2-2	TGCGCCAGCAGCTTGTCCAGTGGGGCCGGTACTTCTCACACCGGGGAGCTGTTTTTT	CASSLSSGAGTSHTGELFF
.	TRBD2	TRBV13	TRBJ2-7	TGTGCCAGCAGCCCGCCTAGCGGGAGCTACGAGCAGTACTTC	CASSPPSGSYEQYF
once	TRBD2	TRBV29-1	TRBJ2-7	TGCAGCGTTGAAAAAGCGGGAACATCAAGCTACGAGCAGTACTTC	CSVEKAGTSSYEQYF
.	TRBD2	TRBV24-1	TRBJ2-5	TGTGCCACCAGCGCCCCATTCACCGGGACTAGCGGGAGGGCCGCGGAGACCCAGTACTTC	CATSAPFTGTSGRAAETQYF
.	TRBD1	TRBV5-6	TRBJ2-7	TGTGCCAGCAGTTTAGACAGGGCGTACTACGAGCAGTACTTC	CASSLDRAYYEQYF